The rows below give T cell receptor beta chains drawn from one sample of a study of T cell repertoires in cytomegalovirus infection. One entry per CDR3 protein, called by TCRdb with MiXCR from the reads. The sample lists approximately 500,000 distinct CDR3 sequences; around 11% were seen once. Sequencing was carried out using PBMCs. These receptors were obtained from a human donor in good health (CMV status not recorded). Some clones in this sample may be carry-over from other donors' samples. The CDR3 runs from the conserved cysteine through the conserved F or W. The D gene is left open where the match is weak. Size is stated for part of the rows, as once, few or many counts, or as a class when the clone is expanded.

j_gene | abundance | d_gene | v_gene | CDR3aa | CDR3nt
TRBJ2-1 | many | TRBD2 | TRBV5-4 | CASSSSSGWGNEQFF | TGTGCCAGCAGCTCGTCTAGCGGGTGGGGCAATGAGCAGTTCTTC
TRBJ2-7 | NA | TRBD2 | TRBV20-1 | CSARAGALSYEQYF | TGCAGTGCTAGGGCGGGAGCCCTCTCCTACGAGCAGTACTTC
TRBJ2-2 | many | TRBD2 | TRBV15 | CATSSIQGLATNTGELFF | TGTGCCACCAGCAGCATCCAGGGACTAGCTACTAACACCGGGGAGCTGTTTTTT
TRBJ2-3 | NA | NA | TRBV19 | CASSILDTQYF | TGTGCCAGTAGTATCCTTGATACGCAGTATTTT
TRBJ2-3 | many | NA | TRBV7-2 | CASSLASSSSTDTQYF | TGTGCCAGCAGCCTGGCCTCTAGCTCGAGCACAGATACGCAGTATTTT
TRBJ2-7 | many | NA | TRBV5-4 | CASSYGPGESEQYF | TGTGCCAGCAGCTACGGCCCGGGAGAAAGCGAGCAGTACTTC
TRBJ1-1 | NA | TRBD1 | TRBV3-1 | CASSQESGGTEAFF | TGTGCCAGCAGCCAAGAGTCAGGGGGCACTGAAGCTTTCTTT
TRBJ2-5 | NA | NA | TRBV13 | CASSLTRGDLETQYF | TGTGCCAGCAGCCTAACCAGGGGGGACCTGGAGACCCAGTACTTC
TRBJ2-7 | few | NA | TRBV15 | CATSRQGTYEQYF | TGTGCCACCAGCAGACAGGGTACCTACGAGCAGTACTTC
TRBJ2-1 | few | NA | TRBV5-1 | CASSFLTGNEQFF | TGCGCCAGCAGCTTTCTTACAGGCAATGAGCAGTTCTTC
TRBJ2-5 | many | NA | TRBV7-2 | CASSYQGISGETQYF | TGTGCCAGCAGCTATCAAGGTATATCGGGAGAGACCCAGTACTTC
TRBJ2-1 | many | TRBD2 | TRBV11-2 | CASSLGPGLAGLIEQFF | TGTGCCAGCAGCTTAGGTCCGGGACTAGCGGGATTAATTGAGCAGTTCTTC
TRBJ1-1 | many | NA | TRBV19 | CASSIDREGDTEAFF | TGTGCCAGTAGTATAGACAGGGAAGGAGACACTGAAGCTTTCTTT
TRBJ2-2 | NA | NA | TRBV6-1 | CASSRWGNTGELFF | TGTGCCAGCAGTCGCTGGGGGAACACCGGGGAGCTGTTTTTT
TRBJ2-6 | NA | TRBD1 | TRBV29-1 | CSVDGTGVITTYSGANVLTF | TGCAGCGTTGACGGGACAGGGGTTATTACAACGTACTCTGGGGCCAACGTCCTGACTTTC
TRBJ2-7 | NA | NA | TRBV7-9 | CATTGRQSYEQYF | TGTGCCACCACAGGGAGACAAAGCTACGAGCAGTACTTC